This T cell receptor beta chain originates from a study of cytomegalovirus exposure and HLA in healthy donors. Primers: 60 Vbeta forward and 13 Jbeta reverse. The method was immunoSEQ multiplex PCR; TCRdb's version includes in-frame clones alone and lacks a portion of them. This sample has under 200,000 clones, with around 85% found just once. The CDR3 has 12 amino acids. Germline CDR1 reads MNHNS; CDR2 reads SASEGT. V lost 7 bases to trimming and J lost 4 bases, with 11 bases between them. This clonotype originated in a human donor in good health. The rearrangement joins TRBV6-1 to TRBJ2-7; TRBD2 might be the D (6 bases). Sequenced sample: PBMCs. CDR3 in DNA: TGTGCCAGCATGGGGGGTACGTACGAGCAGTACTTC. The encoded protein is CASMGGTYEQYF.